This T cell receptor beta chain comes out of a study of cytomegalovirus exposure and HLA in healthy donors. The PCR ran on 60 Vbeta and 13 Jbeta primers. Clones were sequenced by immunoSEQ multiplex PCR, and TCRdb holds only the in-frame ones, with some missing. The sample lists 150,000 to 200,000 clones, around 80% occurring once. Losses at the gene ends were 5 bases for V and 4 bases for J; bases not matched to a gene: 4. This CDR3 comprises 15 residues. Germline assignment: CDR1 LNHDA and CDR2 SQIVND (reference sequence). This sequence joins TRBV19 and TRBJ2-1; 11 positions agree with TRBD2. Source material: PBMCs. The sequence derives from a woman in her 50s in good health and CMV-seronegative. The CDR3 loop is CASSPLAGGYNEQFF. DNA of the CDR3: TGTGCCAGTAGTCCTCTAGCGGGGGGATACAATGAGCAGTTCTTC. Using reference TRBV19 and TRBJ2-1 for the parts outside the CDR3, the full variable domain is DGGITQSPKYLFRKEGQNVTLSCEQNLNHDAMYWYRQDPGQGLRLIYYSQIVNDFQKGDIAEGYSVSREKKESFPLTVTSAQKNPTAFYLCASSPLAGGYNEQFFGPGTRLTVL.